The 32 T cell receptor beta chains listed next were all sequenced from one sample in a study of T-cell reconstitution after alpha-beta-depleted transplantation in children listed by TCRdb under 2016. The intended sense of this specimen's treatment or condition label: allogeneic hematopoietic cell transplantation with graft depleted of TCRalphabeta T cells and CD19 B cells. Receptors were amplified or captured by PCR. Sequencing relied on an Illumina HiSeq 2500. To normalize quantification of the TCRbeta repertoire, the TCR libraries were built with molecular barcoding that relied on unique molecular identifiers. TCRdb trimmed the raw reads at Q25, called clones with MiXCR and kept productive beta chains. CDR3 protein sequences are deduplicated, and each keeps its most common genes and DNA. The sample table records 530,000 or so distinct CDR3 sequences; approximately 30% of these occur just once. In total, the top ten clones hold 35% to 40% of the sample.

The starting material was PBMCs, obtained before TCRalphabeta/CD19-depleted stem cell transplant. These receptors all stem from a boy younger than two with Wiskott-Aldrich syndrome, due to receive a stem cell transplant.

The genes are TRBV7-6 and TRBJ2-1; TRBD1 is a possible D gene (5 bases). From germline, CDR1 is SGHVS and CDR2 FNYEAQ. There are 13 residues in the CDR3. Trimming stripped 1 base from V and 10 bases from J, with 11 bases between. The CDR3 DNA follows: TGTGCCAGCAGCTTAGTCCCTCAGGGCGAGCAGTTCTTC. This translates into CASSLVPQGEQFF.

The V and J genes are TRBV29-1 and TRBJ2-4; TRBD1 is a possible D gene (5 bases). Trimming took off 3 bases at V and 9 bases at J, with 12 bases between the two ends. Germline-derived CDR1 and CDR2 are SQVTM and ANQGSEA. The CDR3 runs to 12 residues. DNA for the CDR3: TGCAGCGTTGAGCAGGGTGACGCCATTCAGTACTTC. It yields the protein CSVEQGDAIQYF.

V and J are TRBV20-1 and TRBJ2-7; perhaps TRBD1 as D (6 bases). This CDR3 comprises 12 residues. Looked up from germline, CDR1 is DFQATT and CDR2 is SNEGSKA (reference sequence). The V gene lost 4 bases and the J gene lost 2 bases, with 9 bases spanning the gap. The DNA for the CDR3 is TGCAGTGCTAAAAACAGGGCCTACGAGCAGTACTTC. Translated: CSAKNRAYEQYF.

This clonotype was counted a few times. This chain links TRBV29-1 with TRBJ2-1; possibly TRBD2 for D (5 bases). Per the germline V gene, CDR1 is SQVTM and CDR2 is ANQGSEA. The CDR3 covers 14 residues. V lost 0 bases to trimming and J lost 7 bases, with 13 bases between them. The CDR3 protein is CSVEEQLGGNEQFF. In DNA form, the CDR3 reads TGCAGCGTTGAAGAACAACTAGGCGGTAATGAGCAGTTCTTC.

The chain couples TRBV5-1 to TRBJ2-7; maybe TRBD1 (6 bases). Germline V gene data show CDR1 as SGHRS and CDR2 as YFSETQ. CDR3 size: 15 residues. V was shortened by 5 bases and J by 2 bases, with 17 bases between the two germline ends. CDR3 coding DNA: TGCGCCAGCAGTCCACTCGACAGGCACACCTACGAGCAGTACTTC. It yields the protein CASSPLDRHTYEQYF.

In this sample, this clonotype turned up a few times. The chain links TRBV20-1 to TRBJ1-1, with D possibly matching TRBD1 (6 bases). V was pared by 4 bases and J by 6 bases, with 21 bases between. Germline V gives CDR1 DFQATT, CDR2 SNEGSKA (reference sequence). CDR3 length: 15 amino acids. DNA of the CDR3: TGCAGTGCTATAGGGGTTAGGGGCCCAGGGGCTGAAGCTTTCTTT. Translation: CSAIGVRGPGAEAFF.

This chain links TRBV12-3 or TRBV12-4 with TRBJ2-1; D is ambiguous. This CDR3 spans 14 amino acids. Trimming cost V 3 bases and J 3 bases, with 9 bases left between them. CDR3 bases: TGTGCCAGCAGTTTTAAGGTGTACTACAATGAGCAGTTCTTC. Translated: CASSFKVYYNEQFF.

The CDR3 is CASKTGQGASYEQYF. The DNA of the CDR3 is TGTGCCAGCAAGACAGGACAGGGAGCTAGCTACGAGCAGTACTTC. The V gene is TRBV21-1, the J gene TRBJ2-7; the table's D call, TRBD1, has no DNA check behind it. TRBV21-1 is termed a pseudogene. The CDR3 has 15 amino acids.

The chain couples TRBV7-9 to TRBJ2-5, with 7 bases matching TRBD2. Trimming at V came to 7 bases and at J to 0 bases, leaving 5 bases not matched to a gene. The CDR3 covers 14 residues. Looked up from germline, CDR1 is SEHNR and CDR2 is FQNEAQ (reference sequence). Here the CDR3 DNA reads TGTGCCAGCACCCACCTAGCGGACCAAGAGACCCAGTACTTC. Its translation: CASTHLADQETQYF.

The chain recombines TRBV9 with TRBJ2-2, with 14 bases matching TRBD2. CDR3 length: 15 amino acids. J was trimmed by 6 bases and V by 6 bases; bases with no gene match: 4. The germline V gene encodes CDR1 SGDLS and CDR2 YYNGEE. This CDR3 reads CASKGLAGDAGELFF. The CDR3 DNA reads TGTGCCAGCAAGGGACTAGCGGGAGATGCCGGGGAGCTGTTTTTT.

This clonotype was observed a handful of times. V is TRBV20-1 and J is TRBJ2-7; D remains unclear. The CDR3 has 11 amino acids. The germline CDR1 and CDR2 sequences are DFQATT and SNEGSKA (reference sequence). Trimming left V 2 bases short and J 7 bases short, with 9 bases between. This chain's CDR3 is CSARLSREQYF. CDR3 coding DNA: TGCAGTGCTAGATTGAGTCGAGAGCAGTACTTC.

The chain links TRBV25-1 to TRBJ2-7; D might be TRBD2 (6 bases). The ends were cut back, 4 bases at V and 5 bases at J, with 15 bases in the middle. There are 14 residues in the CDR3. Germline CDR1 is MGHDK and CDR2 is SYGVNS. CDR3 nucleotides: TGTGCCAGCAGTGCGGTCGGGGGATGGGACGAGCAGTACTTC. Translation: CASSAVGGWDEQYF.

This sequence joins TRBV19 and TRBJ2-4; TRBD2 matches at 11 bases. The V and J ends lost 6 bases and 5 bases, in that order; junction bases with no gene match: 12. Per the germline V gene, CDR1 is LNHDA and CDR2 is SQIVND (reference sequence). This CDR3 region has 17 residues. Here the CDR3 DNA reads TGTGCCAGTAGGCCAGGGTTAGCGGGGGGGTTCGAAAACATTCAGTACTTC. Residues: CASRPGLAGGFENIQYF.

This clonotype was seen only once. The V and J genes are TRBV18 and TRBJ2-1; D is ambiguous. V lost 3 bases and J 9 bases, leaving 15 bases between the germline ends. CDR1 is KGHSH, CDR2 LQKENI, per germline. The CDR3 has 14 residues. The DNA for the CDR3 is TGTGCCAGCTCACCGATGGCAGGTATCGGTGAGCAGTTCTTC. Its protein product is CASSPMAGIGEQFF. The whole variable domain, remainder taken from reference TRBV18 and TRBJ2-1, is NAGVMQNPRHLVRRRGQEARLRCSPMKGHSHVYWYRQLPEEGLKFMVYLQKENIIDESGMPKERFSAEFPKEGPSILRIQQVVRGDSAAYFCASSPMAGIGEQFFGPGTRLTVL.

The J gene is TRBJ2-1, the V gene TRBV9; 9 nucleotides line up with TRBD2. This CDR3 contains 16 residues. V was pared by 0 bases and J by 4 bases, with 5 bases of the junction left unmatched. CDR1 is SGDLS and CDR2 is YYNGEE in the germline V gene. For the CDR3, the DNA is TGTGCCAGCAGCGTAGGTGGGGCGGGAGGGTACAATGAGCAGTTCTTC. Translating gives CASSVGGAGGYNEQFF.

This clonotype came up a few times. This chain joins TRBV4-1 and TRBJ1-2; D gene uncertain. In germline, CDR1 is MGHRA, CDR2 YSYEKL. This CDR3 comprises 15 residues. V dropped 3 bases and J dropped 1 base, with 12 bases sitting between them. CDR3 nucleotide sequence: TGCGCCAGCAGCCATGCAGGATCATTTAACTATGGCTACACCTTC. It specifies CASSHAGSFNYGYTF.

The chain has TRBV5-1 and TRBJ1-1; D perhaps matches TRBD1 (6 bases). Trimming cost V 5 bases and J 4 bases, with 15 bases left between them. There are 14 residues in the CDR3. The germline gives CDR1 SGHRS, CDR2 YFSETQ. The DNA of the CDR3 is TGCGCCAGCAGGCCACAGGGCTGGGGCACTGAAGCTTTCTTT. Translated: CASRPQGWGTEAFF.

The gene calls are TRBV12-3 or TRBV12-4 and TRBJ2-5, with TRBD2 as a possible D gene (5 bases). V lost 8 bases, J lost 3 bases, and 19 bases lay in between. The CDR3 is 15 residues long. The CDR3 sequence: CASGRSLADKETQYF. The CDR3 DNA is TGTGCCAGCGGCCGGAGTCTAGCAGATAAAGAGACCCAGTACTTC.

In this sample, this clonotype turned up a few times. The chain uses TRBV5-1 and TRBJ2-1; TRBD1 might be the D (7 bases). The germline V gene encodes CDR1 SGHRS and CDR2 YFSETQ. This CDR3 is 16 amino acids long. V was clipped by 2 bases and J by 4 bases, with 16 bases between them. In DNA form, the CDR3 reads TGCGCCAGCAGCTTATGGCGGGACAGCTATTACAATGAGCAGTTCTTC. Translated: CASSLWRDSYYNEQFF.

The V gene is TRBV12-2, the J gene TRBJ2-7. TRBV12-2 is a listed pseudogene. The CDR3 has 15 residues. The CDR3 DNA sequence: TGTGCAAGTCGCTTAGCGCGAAGGGGCTTCTACGAGCAGTACTTC. Protein product: CASRLARRGFYEQYF.

The J gene is TRBJ1-1, the V gene TRBV5-1; 9 positions agree with TRBD1. V lost 2 bases to trimming and J lost 1 base; unmatched junction nucleotides: 6. The CDR3 is 16 residues long. Germline V lookup: CDR1 SGHRS, CDR2 YFSETQ. The CDR3 DNA reads as TGCGCCAGCAGCTTAAACACAGGGGGCGGGAACACTGAAGCTTTCTTT. This encodes CASSLNTGGGNTEAFF.

CDR3 sequence: CASSPSNRGPTDTQYF. The CDR3 DNA reads TGTGCCAGCAGCCCCAGTAACAGGGGACCGACAGATACGCAGTATTTT. The gene calls are TRBV7-9 and TRBJ2-3; TRBD1 matches at 7 bases. J was trimmed by 3 bases and V by 5 bases; bases with no gene match: 11. This CDR3 contains 16 residues. The germline V gene has CDR1 SEHNR and CDR2 FQNEAQ (reference sequence).

The genes are TRBV20-1 and TRBJ1-1, with no clear D. The CDR3 contains 16 residues. CDR1 is DFQATT, CDR2 SNEGSKA, per germline (reference sequence). The ends were cut back, 0 bases at V and 0 bases at J, with 14 bases in the middle. CDR3 loop: CSARDNSQPMNTEAFF. CDR3 nucleotide sequence: TGCAGTGCTAGAGATAATAGTCAACCGATGAACACTGAAGCTTTCTTT.

The chain has TRBV27 and TRBJ2-5, with 7 bases lining up with TRBD1. Unmatched junction bases numbered 7, after V lost 0 bases and J lost 3 bases. The CDR3 spans 16 residues. The germline CDR1 and CDR2 sequences are MNHEY and SMNVEV (reference sequence). The CDR3 is CASSLSGQSIKETQYF. CDR3 bases: TGTGCCAGCAGTTTATCGGGACAGTCCATCAAAGAGACCCAGTACTTC.

The chain uses TRBV27 and TRBJ1-6; no definite D call. Germline CDR1 is MNHEY and CDR2 is SMNVEV (reference sequence). CDR3 size: 16 residues. V gave up 9 bases and J gave up 0 bases, with 15 bases separating them. Here the CDR3 DNA reads TGTGCCAGTACGTCGGACTATAGCTCCTATAATTCACCCCTCCACTTT. This codes for CASTSDYSSYNSPLHF.

This clonotype was observed a few times. The chain has TRBV5-6 and TRBJ2-7; weak D call: TRBD1 (5 bases). The CDR3 is made up of 14 amino acids. Trimming took 1 base from V and 8 from J, leaving 16 bases between them. Germline CDR1 reads SGHDT; CDR2 reads YYEEEE. DNA of the CDR3: TGTGCCAGCAGCTTGTTTGAGACAGCTCTGCAGCAGTACTTC. It translates to CASSLFETALQQYF.

This sequence joins TRBV5-1 and TRBJ2-4, with D possibly being TRBD1 (6 bases). This CDR3 region has 14 residues. Germline V gives CDR1 SGHRS, CDR2 YFSETQ. V dropped 0 bases and J dropped 4 bases, with 8 bases sitting between them. CDR3 DNA: TGCGCCAGCAGCTTGGGGGACACAAAAAACATTCAGTACTTC. Residues: CASSLGDTKNIQYF.

The V call is TRBV28, the J call TRBJ1-2, with 7 bases fitting TRBD1. Losses at the gene ends were 5 bases for V and 3 bases for J; bases not matched to a gene: 6. Germline V gives CDR1 MDHEN, CDR2 SYDVKM. There are 14 residues in the CDR3. The DNA of the CDR3 is TGTGCCAGCAGTCCCACAGACAGGGACTATGGCTACACCTTC. It translates to CASSPTDRDYGYTF.

This chain uses TRBV15 with TRBJ1-2; TRBD1 might be the D (5 bases). Germline values: CDR1 LNHNV, CDR2 YYDKDF (reference sequence). The CDR3 spans 12 residues. Trimming left V 8 bases short and J 1 base short, with 8 bases between. CDR3 region: CATGTDNYGYTF. Here the CDR3 DNA reads TGTGCCACCGGGACTGATAACTATGGCTACACCTTC.

CDR3 region: CASMQAGRGYTF. The CDR3 DNA follows: TGTGCCAGTATGCAAGCCGGCAGGGGCTACACCTTC. The chain employs TRBV19 and TRBJ1-2; no definite D call. The length of the CDR3 is 12 residues. With 7 bases removed from V and 8 bases from J, the gap between germline ends came to 14 bases. Germline CDR1 and CDR2: LNHDA and SQIVND (reference sequence).

The sample holds a few counts of this clonotype. J is TRBJ2-5 and V is TRBV3-1; maybe TRBD2 (5 bases). Per germline, CDR1 LGHDT and CDR2 YNNKEL (reference sequence). There are 15 residues in the CDR3. V lost 2 bases to trimming and J lost 3 bases, with 13 bases between them. The CDR3 loop is CASSQYKDGEETQYF. The CDR3 coding sequence is TGTGCCAGCAGCCAATATAAGGACGGGGAAGAGACCCAGTACTTC.

This clonotype was observed a few times. The J gene is TRBJ2-7, the V gene TRBV24-1; D remains unclear. This CDR3 is built from 12 residues. The germline CDR1 and CDR2 sequences are KGHDR and SFDVKD. With 4 bases removed from V and 5 bases from J, the gap between germline ends came to 8 bases. CDR3 DNA: TGTGCCACCAGTGACCTAAACCACGAGCAGTACTTC. This codes for CATSDLNHEQYF.